The sequence of this T cell receptor (beta chain) was determined in a study of blood T cell repertoires in COVID-19. Germline V lookup: CDR1 SGHAT, CDR2 FQNNGV. The CDR3 has 14 residues. Trimming took 1 base from V and 1 from J, leaving 7 bases between them. Clones were sequenced by immunoSEQ multiplex PCR, and TCRdb holds only the in-frame ones, with some missing. The sample has about 120,000 clones, roughly four fifths seen once. This clone was seen only a few times. J is TRBJ1-1 and V is TRBV11-2; TRBD1 might be the D (6 bases). The clonotype comes from a human donor in a cohort sampled during active COVID-19. Sequenced input: peripheral blood. The CDR3 DNA reads TGTGCCAGCAGCTTAGCCAGGGGGAACACTGAAGCTTTCTTT. Protein: CASSLARGNTEAFF.